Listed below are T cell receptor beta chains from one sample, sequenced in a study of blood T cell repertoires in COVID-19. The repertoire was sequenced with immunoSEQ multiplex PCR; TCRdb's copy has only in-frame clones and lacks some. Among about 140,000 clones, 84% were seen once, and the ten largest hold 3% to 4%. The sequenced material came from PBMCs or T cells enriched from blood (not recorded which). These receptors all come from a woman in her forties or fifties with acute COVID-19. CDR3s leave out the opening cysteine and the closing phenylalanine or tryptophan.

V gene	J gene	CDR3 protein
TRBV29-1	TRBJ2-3	SVEVRTSGTQY
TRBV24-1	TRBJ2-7	ATEGQNSYEQY
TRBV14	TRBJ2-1	ASSLGTRVYEQF
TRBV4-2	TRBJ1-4	ASSRHGQANEKLF
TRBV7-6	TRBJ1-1	ASSLASSMNTEAF
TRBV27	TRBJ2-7	ASSSPGNEQY
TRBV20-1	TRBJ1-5	SASFAGNSNQPQH
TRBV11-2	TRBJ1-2	ASSDGGYGYT
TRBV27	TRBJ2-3	ASSSSGLDTQY
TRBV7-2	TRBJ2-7	ASSLQLAGGQGYEQY
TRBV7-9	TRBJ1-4	ASGQGWGQENEKLF
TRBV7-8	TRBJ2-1	ASSPRQHSYNEQF
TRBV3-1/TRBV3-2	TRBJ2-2	ASSQGTSGRVNTGELF
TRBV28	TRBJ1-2	ASSSSGQGRDYGYT
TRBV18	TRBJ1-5	ASSPVLGQGSNQPQH
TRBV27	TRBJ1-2	ASSPALTGIYGYT
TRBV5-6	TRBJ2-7	ASSLILAGGYEQY